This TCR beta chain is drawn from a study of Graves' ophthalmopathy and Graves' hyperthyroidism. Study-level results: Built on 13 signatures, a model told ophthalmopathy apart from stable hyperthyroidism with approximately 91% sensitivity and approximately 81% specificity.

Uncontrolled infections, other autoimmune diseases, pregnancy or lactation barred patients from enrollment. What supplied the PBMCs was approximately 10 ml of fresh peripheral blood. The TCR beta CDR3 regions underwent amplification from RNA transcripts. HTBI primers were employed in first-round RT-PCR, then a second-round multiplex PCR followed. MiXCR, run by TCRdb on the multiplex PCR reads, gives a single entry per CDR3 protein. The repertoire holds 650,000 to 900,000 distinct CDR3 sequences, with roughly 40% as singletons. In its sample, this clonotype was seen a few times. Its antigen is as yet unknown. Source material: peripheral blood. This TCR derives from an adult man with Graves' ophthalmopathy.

CDR3 nucleotide sequence: TGTGCCAGTAGTATATCGAGCGGGACGGTGAACACTGAAGCTTTCTTT. This translates into CASSISSGTVNTEAFF. This chain uses TRBV19 with TRBJ1-1, with D perhaps matching TRBD1 (5 bases). The CDR3 loop spans 16 amino acids. Trimming cost V 2 bases and J 0 bases, with 13 bases left between them. From germline, CDR1 is LNHDA and CDR2 SQIVND (reference sequence).